The T cell receptor (beta chain) described here comes from a study of molecular identifiers for immune sequencing clone quantification. Overall study context: In replicates, the authors split RNA from around 20,000 or 100,000 naive CD8 cells five ways and sequenced four.

Many counts were recorded for this clonotype. The CDR3 loop spans 16 amino acids. The V end was cut by 2 bases, the J end by 5 bases, with 17 bases between. TCRdb independently ran MiXCR on the PCR reads; one entry per CDR3 protein. The sample shows some 93,000 distinct CDR3 sequences, around 20% of them seen only once. This receptor was taken from a human donor in good health. Some libraries in this study had Jurkat cell RNA spiked in. Sequenced material: naive CD8+ T cells from blood, with Jurkat cell RNA spiked in. Subset: FACS-sorted CD8+CD4-CCR7+CD45RA+ naive T cells. The chain employs TRBV12-3 or TRBV12-4 and TRBJ2-3; D might be TRBD1 (5 bases). CDR3 amino acids: CASSLFRAALEDTQYF. CDR3 DNA: TGTGCCAGCAGTTTATTCAGGGCCGCTCTGGAAGATACGCAGTATTTT.